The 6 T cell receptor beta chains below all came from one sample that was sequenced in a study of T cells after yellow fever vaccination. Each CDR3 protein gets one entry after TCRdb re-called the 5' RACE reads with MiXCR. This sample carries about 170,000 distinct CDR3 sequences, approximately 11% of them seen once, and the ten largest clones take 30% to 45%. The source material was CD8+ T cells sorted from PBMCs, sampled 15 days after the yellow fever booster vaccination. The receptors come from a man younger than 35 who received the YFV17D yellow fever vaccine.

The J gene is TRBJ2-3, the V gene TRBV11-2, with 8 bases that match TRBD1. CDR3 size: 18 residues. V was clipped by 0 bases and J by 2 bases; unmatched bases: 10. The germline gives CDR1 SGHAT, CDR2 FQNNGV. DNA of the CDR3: TGTGCCAGCAGCTTAGATCGGGCAGGGGGCCATCCCACAGATACGCAGTATTTT. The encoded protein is CASSLDRAGGHPTDTQYF. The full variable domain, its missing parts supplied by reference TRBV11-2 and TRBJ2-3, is EAGVAQSPRYKIIEKRQSVAFWCNPISGHATLYWYQQILGQGPKLLIQFQNNGVVDDSQLPKDRFSAERLKGVDSTLKIQPAKLEDSAVYLCASSLDRAGGHPTDTQYFGPGTRLTVL.

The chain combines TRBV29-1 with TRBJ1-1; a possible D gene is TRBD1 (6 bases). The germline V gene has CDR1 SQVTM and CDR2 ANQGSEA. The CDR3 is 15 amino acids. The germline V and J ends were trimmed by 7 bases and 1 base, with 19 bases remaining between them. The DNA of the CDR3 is TGCAGCGCAGATGAGATGGGGGCGGAGAACACTGAAGCTTTCTTT. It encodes CSADEMGAENTEAFF.

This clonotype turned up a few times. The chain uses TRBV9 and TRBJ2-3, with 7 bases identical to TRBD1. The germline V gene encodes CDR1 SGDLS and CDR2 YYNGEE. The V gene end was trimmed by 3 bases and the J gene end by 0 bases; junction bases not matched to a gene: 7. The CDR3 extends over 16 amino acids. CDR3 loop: CASSAGTDYSTDTQYF. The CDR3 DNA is TGTGCCAGCAGCGCGGGGACAGACTATAGCACAGATACGCAGTATTTT.

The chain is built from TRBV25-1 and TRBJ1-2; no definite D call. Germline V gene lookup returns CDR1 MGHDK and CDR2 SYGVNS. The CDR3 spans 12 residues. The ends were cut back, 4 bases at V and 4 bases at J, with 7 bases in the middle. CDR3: CASSAGSYGYTF. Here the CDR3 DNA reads TGTGCCAGCAGTGCAGGTAGCTATGGCTACACCTTC.

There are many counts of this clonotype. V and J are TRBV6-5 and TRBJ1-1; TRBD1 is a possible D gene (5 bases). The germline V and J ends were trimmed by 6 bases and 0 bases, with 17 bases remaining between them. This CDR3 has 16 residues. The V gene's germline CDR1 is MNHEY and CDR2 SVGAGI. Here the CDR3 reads CASSRSTVTMNTEAFF. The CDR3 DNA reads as TGTGCCAGCAGCCGATCGACAGTTACTATGAACACTGAAGCTTTCTTT.

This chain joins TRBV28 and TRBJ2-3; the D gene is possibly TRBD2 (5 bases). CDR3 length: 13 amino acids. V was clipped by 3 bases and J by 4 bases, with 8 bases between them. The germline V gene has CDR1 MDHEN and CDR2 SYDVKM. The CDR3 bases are TGTGCCAGCAGTTTGCCCGGGGCAGATACGCAGTATTTT. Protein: CASSLPGADTQYF.